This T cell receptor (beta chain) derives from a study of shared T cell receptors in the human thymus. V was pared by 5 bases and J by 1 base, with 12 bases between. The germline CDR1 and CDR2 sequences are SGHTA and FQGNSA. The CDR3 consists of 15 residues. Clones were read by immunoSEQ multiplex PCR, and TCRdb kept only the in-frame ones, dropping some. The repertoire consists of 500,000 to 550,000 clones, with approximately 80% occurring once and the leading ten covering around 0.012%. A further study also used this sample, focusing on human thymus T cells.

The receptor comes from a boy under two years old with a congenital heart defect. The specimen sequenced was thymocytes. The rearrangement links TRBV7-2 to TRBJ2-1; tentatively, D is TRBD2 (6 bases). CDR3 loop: CASSGGTPSYNEQFF. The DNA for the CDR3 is TGTGCCAGCAGCGGAGGGACGCCTTCCTACAATGAGCAGTTCTTC.